The rows below give T cell receptor beta chains drawn from one sample of a study of T-cell reconstitution after alpha-beta-depleted transplantation in children. TCRdb reanalysed the PCR reads using MiXCR and keeps one entry per CDR3 protein. Altogether 150,000 to 200,000 distinct CDR3 sequences are present, roughly 15% being singletons, with the ten largest covering under 15%. Sequenced material: PBMCs from the stem cell graft donor, taken from the stem cell graft. The origin of the receptors is a human donor who donated a stem cell graft to a child with acute lymphoblastic leukemia. Both conserved end residues are part of each CDR3. A D gene is named only where the DNA matches it firmly. Size values are once, few and many counts, or a class for expanded clones, and some rows have none.

clone_size,d_call,v_call,j_call,cdr3_aa,cdr3_nt
many,TRBD2,TRBV5-1,TRBJ2-1,CASSIDRTSGGFITGEQFF,TGCGCCAGCAGCATAGACAGGACTAGCGGCGGCTTTATTACGGGTGAGCAGTTCTTC
many,-,TRBV14,TRBJ2-2,CASSQGRTYTGELFF,TGTGCCAGCAGCCAGGGACGGACCTACACCGGGGAGCTGTTTTTT
many,-,TRBV5-1,TRBJ2-7,CASRSGFSYEQYF,TGCGCCAGCAGGAGCGGCTTCTCCTACGAGCAGTACTTC
many,TRBD1,TRBV2,TRBJ2-5,CASSSTGAYQETQYF,TGTGCCAGCAGTAGTACAGGGGCGTACCAAGAGACCCAGTACTTC
many,-,TRBV3-1,TRBJ2-3,CASRGNTDTQYF,TGTGCCAGCCGTGGGAACACAGATACGCAGTATTTT
few,-,TRBV3-1,TRBJ2-7,CASSQQYEQYF,TGTGCCAGCAGCCAGCAGTACGAGCAGTACTTC
many,-,TRBV5-1,TRBJ2-1,CASSRGTTDNEQFF,TGCGCCAGCAGTCGGGGGACCACCGACAATGAGCAGTTCTTC
few,TRBD1,TRBV29-1,TRBJ1-1,CSVRPGTGTEAFF,TGCAGCGTCCGACCCGGGACAGGTACTGAAGCTTTCTTT
many,-,TRBV12-3/TRBV12-4,TRBJ2-1,CASSFGGILFF,TGTGCCAGCAGTTTCGGGGGAATCTTGTTCTTC
-,-,TRBV5-1,TRBJ2-3,CASSLTGPRGDTQYF,TGCGCCAGCAGCTTAACGGGACCCAGGGGAGATACGCAGTATTTT
few,-,TRBV4-2,TRBJ2-2,CASSQDRGGELFF,TGTGCCAGCAGCCAAGATCGGGGCGGGGAGCTGTTTTTT
many,-,TRBV2,TRBJ2-7,CASSPPNSYEQYF,TGTGCCAGCAGCCCCCCCAATTCCTACGAGCAGTACTTC
many,TRBD2,TRBV12-3/TRBV12-4,TRBJ2-1,CASAPGTSGINEQFF,TGTGCCAGCGCTCCTGGGACTAGCGGTATCAATGAGCAGTTCTTC
-,TRBD2,TRBV20-1,TRBJ2-5,CSALAGGAGAAQYF,TGCAGTGCGTTAGCGGGAGGGGCCGGAGCGGCCCAGTACTTC
many,-,TRBV12-3/TRBV12-4,TRBJ1-2,CASTLGYGFGYTF,TGTGCCAGCACACTCGGCTATGGGTTTGGCTACACCTTC
-,-,TRBV6-5,TRBJ2-4,CASSRGDIQYF,TGTGCCAGCAGTAGGGGAGACATTCAGTACTTC
many,TRBD1,TRBV12-3/TRBV12-4,TRBJ2-5,CASSRQGVRETQYF,TGTGCCAGCAGCAGACAGGGGGTACGAGAGACCCAGTACTTC
-,TRBD1,TRBV5-1,TRBJ2-1,CASSRGTGGGEQFF,TGCGCCAGCAGCCGCGGGACAGGGGGCGGTGAGCAGTTCTTC
-,TRBD2,TRBV6-4,TRBJ2-1,CASSDGSSGNYNEQFF,TGTGCCAGCAGTGACGGTTCTAGCGGGAATTACAATGAGCAGTTCTTC
many,-,TRBV7-6,TRBJ2-3,CASSLVKRETDTQYF,TGTGCCAGCAGCTTAGTGAAGAGGGAGACAGATACGCAGTATTTT
few,TRBD2,TRBV7-9,TRBJ2-7,CASSLELSGLAEQYF,TGTGCCAGCAGCTTAGAACTTAGCGGGTTGGCCGAGCAGTACTTC
many,-,TRBV20-1,TRBJ1-1,CSAALHGGDIMNTEAFF,TGCAGTGCTGCGTTACACGGCGGGGATATCATGAACACTGAAGCTTTCTTT
-,-,TRBV7-8,TRBJ2-7,CASSLGASVSYEQYF,TGTGCCAGCAGCTTAGGGGCCAGCGTCTCCTACGAGCAGTACTTC
many,-,TRBV20-1,TRBJ2-1,CSASASSYNEQFF,TGCAGTGCTAGCGCTAGCTCCTACAATGAGCAGTTCTTC
many,TRBD2,TRBV20-1,TRBJ2-7,CSANEGLAGYEQYF,TGCAGTGCAAATGAGGGACTAGCGGGCTACGAGCAGTACTTC
many,-,TRBV3-1,TRBJ1-6,CASSQDPIGRSPLHF,TGTGCCAGCAGCCAAGATCCTATAGGCCGTTCACCCCTCCACTTT
many,TRBD1,TRBV20-1,TRBJ2-6,CSAVGTGGTVLTF,TGCAGTGCTGTAGGGACAGGGGGTACCGTCCTGACTTTC
many,-,TRBV11-3,TRBJ2-4,CASSLGGWEIAKNIQYF,TGTGCCAGCAGCTTAGGGGGGTGGGAGATAGCCAAAAACATTCAGTACTTC
-,TRBD1,TRBV20-1,TRBJ1-1,CSARVQGAITEAFF,TGCAGTGCTAGAGTTCAGGGGGCCATTACTGAAGCTTTCTTT
-,-,TRBV20-1,TRBJ1-1,CSAREQGNTEAFF,TGCAGTGCTAGAGAACAGGGGAACACTGAAGCTTTCTTT
-,-,TRBV20-1,TRBJ2-1,CSASTAWGQRAYNEQFF,TGCAGTGCTTCAACCGCCTGGGGGCAGCGGGCCTACAATGAGCAGTTCTTC
many,TRBD2,TRBV5-5,TRBJ2-7,CASSLTGTRVREQYF,TGTGCCAGCAGCCTGACCGGGACTAGGGTACGGGAGCAGTACTTC
many,TRBD1,TRBV18,TRBJ2-1,CASSLTGADPYNEQFF,TGTGCCAGCTCCCTTACAGGGGCCGACCCCTACAATGAGCAGTTCTTC
many,-,TRBV5-6,TRBJ1-1,CASSPDKNTEAFF,TGTGCCAGCAGCCCGGACAAGAACACTGAAGCTTTCTTT
many,-,TRBV5-5,TRBJ1-2,CASTISGRYGYTF,TGTGCCAGCACAATCTCCGGCAGATATGGCTACACCTTC
many,TRBD1,TRBV20-1,TRBJ1-2,CSAAPGQLLSGGYTF,TGCAGTGCAGCACCGGGACAGCTTCTCTCCGGGGGCTACACCTTC
many,-,TRBV12-3/TRBV12-4,TRBJ2-2,CASSFGTNTGELFF,TGTGCCAGCAGTTTTGGCACGAACACCGGGGAGCTGTTTTTT
-,-,TRBV7-9,TRBJ2-7,CASSLLPDSTYEQYF,TGTGCCAGCAGCTTGTTACCGGACAGCACCTACGAGCAGTACTTC
many,-,TRBV6-1,TRBJ1-2,CASSVEVRYGYTF,TGTGCCAGCAGTGTAGAAGTTCGCTATGGCTACACCTTC
many,TRBD2,TRBV6-5,TRBJ2-5,CASSYTSGKGETQYF,TGTGCCAGCAGTTATACTAGCGGGAAGGGAGAGACCCAGTACTTC
-,-,TRBV4-1,TRBJ2-2,CASSQDSRSTGELFF,TGCGCCAGCAGCCAAGATAGCAGGAGCACCGGGGAGCTGTTTTTT
few,-,TRBV20-1,TRBJ1-5,CSARDFGGQPQHF,TGCAGTGCTAGAGATTTCGGGGGTCAGCCCCAGCATTTT